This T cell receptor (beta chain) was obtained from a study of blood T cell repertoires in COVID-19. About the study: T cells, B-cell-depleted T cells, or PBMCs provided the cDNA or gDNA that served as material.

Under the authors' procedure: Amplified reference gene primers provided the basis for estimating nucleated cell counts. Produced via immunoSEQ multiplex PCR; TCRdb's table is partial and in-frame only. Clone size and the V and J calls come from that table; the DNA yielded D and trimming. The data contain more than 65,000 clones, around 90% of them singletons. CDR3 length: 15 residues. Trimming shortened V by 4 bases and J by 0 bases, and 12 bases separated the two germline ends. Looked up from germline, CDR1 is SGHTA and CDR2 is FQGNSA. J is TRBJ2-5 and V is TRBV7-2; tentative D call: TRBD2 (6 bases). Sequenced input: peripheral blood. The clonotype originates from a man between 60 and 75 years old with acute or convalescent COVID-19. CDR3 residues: CASSSDGGYQETQYF. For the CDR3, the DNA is TGTGCCAGCAGCTCCGATGGGGGGTACCAAGAGACCCAGTACTTC.